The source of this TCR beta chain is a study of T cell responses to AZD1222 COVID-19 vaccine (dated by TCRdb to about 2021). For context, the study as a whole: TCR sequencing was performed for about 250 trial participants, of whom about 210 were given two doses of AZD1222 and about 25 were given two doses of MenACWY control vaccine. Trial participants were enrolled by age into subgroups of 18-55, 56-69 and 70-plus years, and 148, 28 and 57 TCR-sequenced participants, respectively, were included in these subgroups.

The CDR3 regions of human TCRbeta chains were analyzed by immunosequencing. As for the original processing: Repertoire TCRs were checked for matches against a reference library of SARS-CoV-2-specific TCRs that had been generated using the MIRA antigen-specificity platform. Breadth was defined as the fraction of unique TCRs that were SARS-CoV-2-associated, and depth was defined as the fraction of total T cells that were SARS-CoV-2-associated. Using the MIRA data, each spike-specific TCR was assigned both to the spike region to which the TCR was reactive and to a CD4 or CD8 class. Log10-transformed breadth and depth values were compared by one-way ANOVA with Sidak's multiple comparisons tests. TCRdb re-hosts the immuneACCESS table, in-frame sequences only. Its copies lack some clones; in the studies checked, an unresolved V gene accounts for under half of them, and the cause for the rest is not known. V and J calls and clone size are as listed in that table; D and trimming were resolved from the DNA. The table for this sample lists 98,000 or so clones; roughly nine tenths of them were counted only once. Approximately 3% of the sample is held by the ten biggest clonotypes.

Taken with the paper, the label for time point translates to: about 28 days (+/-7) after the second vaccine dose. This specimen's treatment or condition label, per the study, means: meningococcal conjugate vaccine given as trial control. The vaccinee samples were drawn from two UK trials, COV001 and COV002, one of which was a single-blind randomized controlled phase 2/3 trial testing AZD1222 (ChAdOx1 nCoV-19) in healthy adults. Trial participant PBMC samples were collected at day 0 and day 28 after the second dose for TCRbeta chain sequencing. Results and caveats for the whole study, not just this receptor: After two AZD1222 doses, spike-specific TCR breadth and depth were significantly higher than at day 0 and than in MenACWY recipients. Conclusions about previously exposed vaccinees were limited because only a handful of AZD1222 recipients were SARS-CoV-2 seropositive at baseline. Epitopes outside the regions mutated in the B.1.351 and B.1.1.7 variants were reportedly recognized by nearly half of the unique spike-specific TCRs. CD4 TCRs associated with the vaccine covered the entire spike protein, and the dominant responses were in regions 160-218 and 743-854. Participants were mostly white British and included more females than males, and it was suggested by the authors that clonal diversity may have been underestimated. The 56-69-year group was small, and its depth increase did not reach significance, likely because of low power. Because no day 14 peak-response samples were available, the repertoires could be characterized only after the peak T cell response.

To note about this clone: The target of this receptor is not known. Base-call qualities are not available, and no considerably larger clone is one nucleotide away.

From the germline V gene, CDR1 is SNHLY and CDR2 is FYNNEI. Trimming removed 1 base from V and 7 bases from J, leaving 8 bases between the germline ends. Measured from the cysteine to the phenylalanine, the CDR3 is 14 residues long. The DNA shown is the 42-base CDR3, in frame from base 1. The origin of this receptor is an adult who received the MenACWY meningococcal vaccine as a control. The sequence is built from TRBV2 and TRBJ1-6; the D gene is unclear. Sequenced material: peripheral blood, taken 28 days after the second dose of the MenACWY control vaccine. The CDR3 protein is CASSEVQTNSPLHF. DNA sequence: TGTGCCAGCAGTGAAGTGCAAACAAATTCACCCCTCCACTTT.